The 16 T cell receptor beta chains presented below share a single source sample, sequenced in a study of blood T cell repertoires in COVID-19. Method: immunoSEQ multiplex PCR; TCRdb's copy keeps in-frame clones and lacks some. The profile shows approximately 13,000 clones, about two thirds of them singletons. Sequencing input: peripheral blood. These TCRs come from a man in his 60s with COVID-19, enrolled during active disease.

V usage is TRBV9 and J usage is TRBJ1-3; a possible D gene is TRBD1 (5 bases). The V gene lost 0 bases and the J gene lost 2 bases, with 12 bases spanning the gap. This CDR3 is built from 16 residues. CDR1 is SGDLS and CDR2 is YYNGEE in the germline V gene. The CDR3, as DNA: TGTGCCAGCAGCGTAGGTCCGGCAGGGCCTGGAAACACCATATATTTT. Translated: CASSVGPAGPGNTIYF.

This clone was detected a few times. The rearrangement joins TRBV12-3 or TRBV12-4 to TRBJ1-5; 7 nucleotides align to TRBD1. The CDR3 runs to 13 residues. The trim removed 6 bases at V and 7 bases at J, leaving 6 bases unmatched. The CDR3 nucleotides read TGTGCCAGCAGCACAGGGGTTCACCAGCCCCAGCATTTT. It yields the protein CASSTGVHQPQHF.

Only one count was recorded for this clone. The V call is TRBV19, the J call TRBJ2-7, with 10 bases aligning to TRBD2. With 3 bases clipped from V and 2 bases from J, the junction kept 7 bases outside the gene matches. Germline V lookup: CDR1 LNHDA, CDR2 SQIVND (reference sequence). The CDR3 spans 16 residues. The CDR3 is CASSIRTSGSAYEQYF. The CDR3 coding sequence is TGTGCCAGTAGTATTCGGACTAGCGGTTCCGCCTACGAGCAGTACTTC.

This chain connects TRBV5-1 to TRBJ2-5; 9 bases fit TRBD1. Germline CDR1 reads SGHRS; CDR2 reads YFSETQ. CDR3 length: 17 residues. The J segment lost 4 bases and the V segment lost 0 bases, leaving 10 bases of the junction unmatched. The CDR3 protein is CASSLGAGQGVTETQYF. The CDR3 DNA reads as TGCGCCAGCAGCTTGGGGGCGGGACAGGGAGTCACAGAGACCCAGTACTTC.

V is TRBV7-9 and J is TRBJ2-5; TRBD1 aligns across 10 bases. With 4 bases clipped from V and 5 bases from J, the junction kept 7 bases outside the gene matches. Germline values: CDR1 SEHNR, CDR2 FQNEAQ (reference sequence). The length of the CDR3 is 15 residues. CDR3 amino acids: CASSWGQGQTETQYF. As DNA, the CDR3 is TGTGCCAGCAGCTGGGGACAGGGGCAAACGGAGACCCAGTACTTC.

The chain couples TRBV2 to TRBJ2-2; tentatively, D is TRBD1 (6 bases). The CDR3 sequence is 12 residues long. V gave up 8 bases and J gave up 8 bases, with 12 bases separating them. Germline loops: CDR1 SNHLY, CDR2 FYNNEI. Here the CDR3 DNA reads TGTGCCAGCCGTGGGGGCCCGGGGGAGCTGTTTTTT. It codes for CASRGGPGELFF. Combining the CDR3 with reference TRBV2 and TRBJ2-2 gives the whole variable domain EPEVTQTPSHQVTQMGQEVILRCVPISNHLYFYWYRQILGQKVEFLVSFYNNEISEKSEIFDDQFSVERPDGSNFTLKIRSTKLEDSAMYFCASRGGPGELFFGEGSRLTVL.

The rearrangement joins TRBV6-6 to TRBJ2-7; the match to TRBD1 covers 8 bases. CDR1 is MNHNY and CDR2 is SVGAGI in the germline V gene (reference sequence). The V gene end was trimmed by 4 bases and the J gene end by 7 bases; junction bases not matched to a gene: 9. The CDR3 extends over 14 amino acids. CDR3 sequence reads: CASSFRGRGQEQYV. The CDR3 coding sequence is TGTGCCAGCAGTTTCCGGGGCAGGGGGCAAGAGCAGTACGTC.

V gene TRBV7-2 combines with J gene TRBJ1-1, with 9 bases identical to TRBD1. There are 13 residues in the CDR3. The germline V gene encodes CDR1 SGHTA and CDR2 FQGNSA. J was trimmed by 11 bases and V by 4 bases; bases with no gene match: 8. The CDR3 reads CASSSPGQGGAFF. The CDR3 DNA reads TGTGCCAGCAGCTCGCCGGGACAGGGAGGCGCTTTCTTT. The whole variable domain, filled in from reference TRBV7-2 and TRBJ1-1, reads GAGVSQSPSNKVTEKGKDVELRCDPISGHTALYWYRQSLGQGLEFLIYFQGNSAPDKSGLPSDRFSAERTGGSVSTLTIQRTQQEDSAVYLCASSSPGQGGAFFGQGTRLTVV.

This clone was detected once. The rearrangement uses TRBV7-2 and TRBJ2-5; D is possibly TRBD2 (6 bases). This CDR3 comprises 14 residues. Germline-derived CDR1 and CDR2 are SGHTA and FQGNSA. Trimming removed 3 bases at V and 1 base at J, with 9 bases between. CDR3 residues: CASSFGTLQETQYF. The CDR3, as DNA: TGTGCCAGCAGCTTCGGGACTCTCCAAGAGACCCAGTACTTC.

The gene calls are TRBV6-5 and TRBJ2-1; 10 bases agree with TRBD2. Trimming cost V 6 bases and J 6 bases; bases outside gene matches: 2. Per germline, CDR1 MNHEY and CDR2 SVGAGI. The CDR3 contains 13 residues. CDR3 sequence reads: CASRAGGPNEQFF. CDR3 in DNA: TGTGCCAGCAGAGCGGGGGGGCCCAATGAGCAGTTCTTC.

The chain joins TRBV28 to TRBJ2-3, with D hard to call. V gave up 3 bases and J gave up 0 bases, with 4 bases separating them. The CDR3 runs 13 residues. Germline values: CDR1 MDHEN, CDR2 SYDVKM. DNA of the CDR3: TGTGCCAGCAGTTTCGGGAGCACAGATACGCAGTATTTT. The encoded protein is CASSFGSTDTQYF. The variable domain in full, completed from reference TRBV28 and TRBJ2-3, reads DVKVTQSSRYLVKRTGEKVFLECVQDMDHENMFWYRQDPGLGLRLIYFSYDVKMKEKGDIPEGYSVSREKKERFSLILESASTNQTSMYLCASSFGSTDTQYFGPGTRLTVL.

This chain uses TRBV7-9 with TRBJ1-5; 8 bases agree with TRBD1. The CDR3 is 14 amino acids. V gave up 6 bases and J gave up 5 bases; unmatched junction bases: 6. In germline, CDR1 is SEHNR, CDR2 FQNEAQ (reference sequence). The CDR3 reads CASSSGTGYQPQHF. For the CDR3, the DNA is TGTGCCAGCAGTTCCGGGACAGGCTATCAGCCCCAGCATTTT.

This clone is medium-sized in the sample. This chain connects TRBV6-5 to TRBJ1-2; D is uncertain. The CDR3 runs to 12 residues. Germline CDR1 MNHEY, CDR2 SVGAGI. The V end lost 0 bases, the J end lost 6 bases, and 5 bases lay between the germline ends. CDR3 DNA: TGTGCCAGCAGTTACTCGAGGGATGGCTACACCTTC. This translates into CASSYSRDGYTF.

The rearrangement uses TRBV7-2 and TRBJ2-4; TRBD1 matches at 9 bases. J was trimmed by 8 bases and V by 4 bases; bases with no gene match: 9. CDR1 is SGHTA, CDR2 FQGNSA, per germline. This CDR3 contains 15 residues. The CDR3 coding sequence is TGTGCCAGCAGCTCGACGGGGACAGGGCTTTACATTCAGTACTTC. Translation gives CASSSTGTGLYIQYF. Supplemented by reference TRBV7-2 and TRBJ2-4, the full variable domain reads GAGVSQSPSNKVTEKGKDVELRCDPISGHTALYWYRQSLGQGLEFLIYFQGNSAPDKSGLPSDRFSAERTGGSVSTLTIQRTQQEDSAVYLCASSSTGTGLYIQYFGAGTRLSVL.

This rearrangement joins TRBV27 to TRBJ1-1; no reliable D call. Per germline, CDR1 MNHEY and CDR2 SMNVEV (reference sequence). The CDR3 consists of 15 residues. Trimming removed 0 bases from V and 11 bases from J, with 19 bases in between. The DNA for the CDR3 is TGTGCCAGCAGTTTATCGGGTATGTTCAGGCATCTGGCTTTCTTT. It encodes CASSLSGMFRHLAFF.

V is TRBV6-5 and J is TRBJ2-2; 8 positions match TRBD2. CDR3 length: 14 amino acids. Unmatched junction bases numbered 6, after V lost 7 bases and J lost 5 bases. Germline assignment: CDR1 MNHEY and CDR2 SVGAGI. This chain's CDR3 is CASMERGRTGELFF. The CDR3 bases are TGTGCCAGCATGGAGCGGGGGAGGACCGGGGAGCTGTTTTTT.